The 12 T cell receptor beta chains listed next were all sequenced from one sample in a study of T cells in Graves' hyperthyroidism and ophthalmopathy. What was amplified from RNA transcripts were TCR beta CDR3 regions. The TCR CDR3 was amplified in a first-round RT-PCR using the HTBI primer set. From the multiplex PCR reads, TCRdb called clonotypes with MiXCR, one entry per CDR3 protein. The profile covers hundreds of thousands of distinct CDR3 sequences, with around 39% appearing a single time and approximately 10% taken by the ten largest. What was sequenced was blood. These receptors were taken from a man between 18 and 35 years old with Graves' hyperthyroidism.

The CDR3 DNA reads as TGCAGTGCTAGTACTACATGGACAGGGGATGGCTACACCTTC. It specifies CSASTTWTGDGYTF. The V and J genes are TRBV20-1 and TRBJ1-2, with 9 bases lining up with TRBD1. Germline V lookup: CDR1 DFQATT, CDR2 SNEGSKA (reference sequence). The CDR3 contains 14 residues. V shed 3 bases and J 6 bases; nucleotides not matched to a gene: 8.

This clonotype was observed at least ten times. The rearrangement uses TRBV14 and TRBJ1-6; TRBD1 agrees at 9 bases. CDR1 and CDR2 from the germline V gene are SGHDN and FVKESK. The CDR3 has 14 amino acids. The V segment lost 3 bases and the J segment 8 bases; nucleotides outside the gene matches: 2. DNA of the CDR3: TGTGCCAGCAGCCAGGGACAGGGATATTCACCCCTCCACTTT. Translating it yields CASSQGQGYSPLHF.

The chain uses TRBV6-5 and TRBJ1-5, with TRBD1 as a possible D gene (5 bases). The CDR3 contains 15 residues. Trimming took 10 bases from V and 1 from J, leaving 17 bases between them. CDR1 and CDR2 from the germline V gene are MNHEY and SVGAGI. This chain's CDR3 is CATRRGPGSNQPQHF. The CDR3 nucleotides are TGTGCCACCCGGCGGGGCCCGGGAAGCAATCAGCCCCAGCATTTT.

This clonotype was seen ten or more times. The chain recombines TRBV7-9 with TRBJ2-2, with TRBD2 matching over 9 bases. CDR3 length equals 14 residues. The germline CDR1 and CDR2 sequences are SEHNR and FQNEAQ (reference sequence). The ends lost 3 bases at V and 7 bases at J; junction bases unmatched: 3. The CDR3 DNA is TGTGCCAGCAGCTTCGGACTAGCGTACGGGGAGCTGTTTTTT. Its translation: CASSFGLAYGELFF.

This clonotype came up many times. The chain joins TRBV7-9 to TRBJ2-7; the D is unclear. Trimming stripped 1 base from V and 6 bases from J, with 7 bases between. This CDR3 comprises 12 residues. Germline CDR1 SEHNR, CDR2 FQNEAQ (reference sequence). CDR3 nucleotide sequence: TGTGCCAGCAGCTTAGAGGTTGGCGAGCAGTACTTC. It yields the protein CASSLEVGEQYF.

The V call is TRBV2, the J call TRBJ2-7; 7 bases fit TRBD2. V shed 6 bases, J shed 2 bases, and the junction held 13 bases outside the gene matches. The germline V gene has CDR1 SNHLY and CDR2 FYNNEI. The CDR3 loop spans 16 amino acids. CDR3 protein: CASSFRRAGETYEQYF. CDR3 DNA: TGTGCCAGCAGCTTTCGGCGGGCGGGGGAGACCTACGAGCAGTACTTC.

The table lists this clonotype with many counts. V gene TRBV12-3 or TRBV12-4 combines with J gene TRBJ2-7; D possibly matches TRBD1 or TRBD2 (7 bases each). The V end was cut by 5 bases, the J end by 2 bases, with 13 bases between. The CDR3 covers 14 residues. The CDR3 DNA reads TGTGCCAGCAGTCCCCAGGGGGGGGCCTACGAGCAGTACTTC. This gives the protein CASSPQGGAYEQYF.

The chain links TRBV20-1 to TRBJ1-2; D is ambiguous. The V end was cut by 8 bases, the J end by 3 bases, with 13 bases between. The germline V gene encodes CDR1 DFQATT and CDR2 SNEGSKA (reference sequence). The CDR3 sequence is 12 residues long. The CDR3 protein is CSYGQLDYGYTF. CDR3 coding DNA: TGCAGTTACGGCCAGTTAGACTATGGCTACACCTTC.

With respect to this clonotype: At one end the junction does not follow the germline gene, possibly because of a read error. The rearrangement links TRBV7-3 to TRBJ1-3, with D tentatively TRBD1 (5 bases). The CDR3 runs to 15 residues. Germline CDR1 and CDR2: SGHTA and FQGTGA. The CDR3 loop is CASSSPGGMPNTIYF. Written as DNA, the CDR3 is TGCGCCAGCAGCTCTCCCGGGGGAATGCCGAACACCATATATTTT.

This clonotype was seen ten or more times. J is TRBJ2-7 and V is TRBV20-1; 8 bases fit TRBD1. The V gene's germline CDR1 is DFQATT and CDR2 SNEGSKA (reference sequence). The junction had 5 bases not matched to a gene; V was cut back by 5 bases and J by 2 bases. The CDR3 extends over 13 amino acids. CDR3 residues: CSAGQGLTYEQYF. Here the CDR3 DNA reads TGCAGTGCTGGACAGGGCCTTACCTACGAGCAGTACTTC.

This clonotype occurred many times. The chain carries TRBV7-9 and TRBJ2-7, with unresolved D. V gave up 5 bases and J gave up 5 bases, with 13 bases separating them. CDR3 size: 13 residues. The germline V gene has CDR1 SEHNR and CDR2 FQNEAQ (reference sequence). CDR3 coding DNA: TGTGCCAGCAGCCTAGGACGCGTCAACGAGCAGTACTTC. It yields the protein CASSLGRVNEQYF.

This clonotype has only a few counts. The chain is built from TRBV4-3 and TRBJ2-7, with D possibly matching TRBD2 (6 bases). The V end lost 4 bases, the J end lost 3 bases, and 16 bases lay between the germline ends. CDR1 is LGHNA, CDR2 YSLEER, per germline. This CDR3 comprises 15 residues. The CDR3 region is CASSPEGTGSYEQYF. Here the CDR3 DNA reads TGCGCCAGCAGCCCTGAAGGGACTGGGAGCTACGAGCAGTACTTC.